A selection of T cell receptor beta chains follows, all from one sample in a study of Graves' ophthalmopathy and Graves' hyperthyroidism. TCRdb reprocessed the multiplex PCR reads via MiXCR and lists one record per CDR3 protein. The sample holds some 360,000 distinct CDR3 sequences, 17% seen once. Sample: peripheral blood. The source is an adult woman with stable Graves' hyperthyroidism. CDR3s include the opening cysteine and the closing phenylalanine or tryptophan. Each record gives: clone size, J gene, V gene, D gene, CDR3 protein, CDR3 DNA. A D gene is named only where the DNA matches it firmly. The size of a clone is reported for some rows only, either as once, few or many, or as a class for expanded clones.

many	TRBJ1-5	TRBV4-2	.	CASSQGSNSNQPQHF	TGTGCCAGCAGCCAAGGCAGTAATAGCAATCAGCCCCAGCATTTT
.	TRBJ1-1	TRBV6-1	.	CASSEAENTEAFF	TGTGCCAGCAGTGAAGCAGAGAACACTGAAGCTTTCTTT
many	TRBJ1-5	TRBV19	TRBD1	CASSLRTGGSNQPQHF	TGTGCCAGTAGTCTGCGGACAGGGGGGAGCAATCAGCCCCAGCATTTT
many	TRBJ1-2	TRBV6-1	.	CASSEWGYTF	TGTGCCAGCAGTGAATGGGGCTACACCTTC
many	TRBJ1-1	TRBV28	.	CASSFWSGVRDTEAFF	TGTGCCAGCAGTTTTTGGTCAGGGGTTCGGGACACTGAAGCTTTCTTT
.	TRBJ2-7	TRBV12-3/TRBV12-4	TRBD1	CASSLKQGSEQYF	TGTGCCAGCAGCCTGAAACAGGGGAGCGAGCAGTACTTC
.	TRBJ2-6	TRBV7-9	.	CASSSSGAYVLTF	TGTGCCAGCAGCAGCTCTGGGGCCTACGTCCTGACTTTC
many	TRBJ2-5	TRBV11-2	.	CASSPGLGGIQETQYF	TGTGCCAGCAGCCCCGGATTAGGGGGGATCCAAGAGACCCAGTACTTC
once	TRBJ2-7	TRBV28	.	CASSVPNRVYEQYF	TGTGCCAGCAGCGTCCCTAACAGGGTCTACGAGCAGTACTTC
few	TRBJ2-5	TRBV24-1	TRBD2	CATTTSGRARETQYF	TGTGCCACCACGACTAGCGGGAGGGCCCGGGAGACCCAGTACTTC
many	TRBJ1-1	TRBV6-5	.	CASSYSRGATEAFF	TGTGCCAGCAGTTACTCACGAGGGGCCACTGAAGCTTTCTTT
many	TRBJ2-5	TRBV11-2	TRBD2	CASRPAGLQETQYF	TGTGCCAGCAGGCCAGCGGGGCTGCAAGAGACCCAGTACTTC
.	TRBJ1-5	TRBV12-3/TRBV12-4	.	CASSLAGIYSNQPQHF	TGTGCCAGCAGTTTAGCAGGGATTTATAGCAATCAGCCCCAGCATTTT
few	TRBJ1-3	TRBV6-1	.	CASPGPTPSSGNTIYF	TGTGCCAGCCCGGGACCCACGCCAAGCTCTGGAAACACCATATATTTT
many	TRBJ1-5	TRBV20-1	.	CSAREYYSNQPQHF	TGCAGTGCTAGAGAATATTATAGCAATCAGCCCCAGCATTTT
many	TRBJ1-2	TRBV12-3/TRBV12-4	.	CASGDSTMGYTF	TGTGCCAGCGGTGACAGCACTATGGGCTACACCTTC
many	TRBJ2-5	TRBV2	.	CASGKRDTQETQYF	TGTGCCAGTGGGAAGCGGGACACCCAAGAGACCCAGTACTTC
many	TRBJ2-5	TRBV7-2	.	CASSLTGAWETQYF	TGTGCCAGCAGCTTAACGGGAGCATGGGAGACCCAGTACTTC
many	TRBJ2-7	TRBV20-1	.	CSASRLSSYEQYF	TGCAGTGCTTCCAGGCTGAGCTCCTACGAGCAGTACTTC
many	TRBJ1-1	TRBV19	.	CASTEGTEAFF	TGTGCCAGTACCGAGGGGACTGAAGCTTTCTTT
.	TRBJ2-7	TRBV6-1	TRBD2	CASRRFPGGGFYEQYF	TGTGCCAGCAGAAGGTTTCCCGGCGGGGGGTTCTACGAGCAGTACTTC
once	TRBJ1-2	TRBV7-9	.	CASSAAMGIYGYTF	TGTGCCAGCAGCGCCGCCATGGGGATCTATGGCTACACCTTC
many	TRBJ1-3	TRBV7-2	TRBD1	CASSRDRGRNTIYF	TGTGCCAGCAGCCGTGACAGGGGACGAAACACCATATATTTT
many	TRBJ2-7	TRBV2	.	CASNQGSGASSFF	TGTGCCAGCAATCAGGGGTCGGGAGCTAGCTCCTTCTTC
few	TRBJ1-1	TRBV14	TRBD1	CASSRLRDRGSSNTEAFF	TGTGCCAGCAGCCGGCTCAGGGACAGGGGTTCTTCGAACACTGAAGCTTTCTTT
many	TRBJ1-5	TRBV20-1	.	CSAKGPISNQPQHF	TGCAGTGCCAAGGGACCGATTAGCAATCAGCCCCAGCATTTT